A single sample is the source of the 25 T cell receptor beta chains below, sequenced in a study of control samples from healthy donors and cancer patients. Assay used: immunoSEQ multiplex PCR; TCRdb lists only in-frame clones, some missing. This sample has about 110,000 clones, with almost 85% found just once. The sequencing sample was made of blood. Source of these receptors: a man younger than 35 in good health.

The genes are TRBV6-2 or TRBV6-3 and TRBJ2-7; 12 nucleotides line up with TRBD2. CDR1 and CDR2 (germline): MNHEY, SVGEGT. V was pared by 3 bases and J by 10 bases, with 7 bases of the junction left unmatched. CDR3 length equals 14 residues. The CDR3 spells CASSYQTSGGGQYF. The CDR3 DNA reads TGTGCCAGCAGTTATCAGACTAGCGGGGGAGGACAGTACTTC.

The chain carries TRBV30 and TRBJ1-3; 7 bases align to TRBD1. CDR3 length: 16 residues. In germline, CDR1 is GTSNPN, CDR2 SVGIG (reference sequence). J gave up 0 bases and V 4 bases, and 9 bases lay outside the gene matches. The CDR3 nucleotides are TGTGCCTGGAATCTTAGGGACAGATACTCTGGAAACACCATATATTTT. Its translation is CAWNLRDRYSGNTIYF.

J is TRBJ2-2 and V is TRBV9; D is uncertain. V lost 4 bases and J lost 6, with 4 bases in between. The CDR3 has 11 residues. Germline assignment: CDR1 SGDLS and CDR2 YYNGEE. The CDR3 sequence: CASSSAGELFF. CDR3 nucleotides: TGTGCCAGCAGCTCCGCCGGGGAGCTGTTTTTT.

The count of this clone is one. The genes are TRBV5-8 and TRBJ1-5, with TRBD1 matching over 9 bases. The V and J ends lost 1 base and 1 base, in that order; junction bases with no gene match: 3. The CDR3 totals 16 residues. Germline CDR1 and CDR2: SGHTS and YDEGEE. The CDR3 nucleotides are TGTGCCAGCAGCTTGTTCGGGACAGGGAGCAATCAGCCCCAGCATTTT. Amino acid sequence: CASSLFGTGSNQPQHF.

This clone was observed a few times. Other DNA sequences in this specimen translate into the identical CDR3. The chain combines TRBV14 with TRBJ2-5; no clear D gene. CDR3 size: 12 residues. With 6 bases removed from V and 4 bases from J, the gap between germline ends came to 9 bases. Germline-derived CDR1 and CDR2 are SGHDN and FVKESK. The CDR3 loop reads CASSPSGETQYF. CDR3 DNA sequence: TGTGCCAGCAGTCCGTCGGGAGAGACCCAGTACTTC.

The gene calls are TRBV7-9 and TRBJ2-2, with 9 positions matching TRBD2. CDR1 is SEHNR, CDR2 FQNEAQ, per germline (reference sequence). V was clipped by 1 base and J by 4 bases; unmatched bases: 1. The length of the CDR3 is 15 residues. Here the CDR3 DNA reads TGTGCCAGCAGCTTAGAGACTAGCGGCACCGGGGAGCTGTTTTTT. Its translation is CASSLETSGTGELFF.

The chain is built from TRBV28 and TRBJ1-2, with 10 bases lining up with TRBD1. Looked up from germline, CDR1 is MDHEN and CDR2 is SYDVKM. The length of the CDR3 is 15 residues. Germline trimming cut 0 bases from V and 8 bases from J; bases unmatched to any gene: 6. The CDR3 nucleotides are TGTGCCAGCAGTTTATGGGGGACAGGGGTGGGAGGCTACACCTTC. It encodes CASSLWGTGVGGYTF.

The chain couples TRBV23-1 to TRBJ1-3; TRBD1 agrees at 9 bases. TRBV23-1 is an open reading frame whose function is uncertain. V gave up 3 bases and J gave up 0 bases; unmatched junction bases: 9. This CDR3 comprises 18 residues. The CDR3, as DNA: TGCGCCAGCAGTCACCCGGGACAGGGAAGAGACTCTGGAAACACCATATATTTT. Translating it yields CASSHPGQGRDSGNTIYF.

This clone has a handful of counts. CDR3 nucleotides: TGTGCCAGCAGAGGGGCCGGGAATCAGCCCCAGCATTTT. This codes for CASRGAGNQPQHF. J is TRBJ1-5 and V is TRBV6-8; perhaps TRBD1 as D (5 bases). V was pared by 6 bases and J by 4 bases, with 10 bases between. The CDR3 loop spans 13 amino acids. Germline CDR1 MNHGY, CDR2 SAAAGT.

This chain connects TRBV18 to TRBJ2-1; 7 bases fit TRBD2. The CDR3 spans 16 residues. Germline assignment: CDR1 KGHSH and CDR2 LQKENI. After removal of 2 bases from V and 7 bases from J, the junction contained 11 bases not matched to a gene. As DNA, the CDR3 is TGTGCCAGCTCACCAGAAGGGAGGGAATGGGGTAATGAGCAGTTCTTC. Amino acids: CASSPEGREWGNEQFF.

The chain has TRBV3-1 (or the pseudogene TRBV3-2) and TRBJ2-1; 11 positions agree with TRBD2. CDR1 LGHDT and CDR2 YNNKEL come from the germline V gene (reference sequence). The V gene end was trimmed by 1 base and the J gene end by 8 bases; junction bases not matched to a gene: 4. CDR3 size: 15 residues. In nucleotides, the CDR3 is TGTGCCAGCAGCCAAGGTAGCGGGGGGGCCTATGAGCAGTTCTTC. Translated, it gives CASSQGSGGAYEQFF.

This clone was detected only a few times. This rearrangement joins TRBV2 to TRBJ2-2, with TRBD1 as a possible D gene (5 bases). Germline assignment: CDR1 SNHLY and CDR2 FYNNEI. The CDR3 covers 15 residues. With 5 bases removed from V and 2 bases from J, the gap between germline ends came to 12 bases. For the CDR3, the DNA is TGTGCCAGCAGTAGGGGCAGGGTAAACACCGGGGAGCTGTTTTTT. Protein sequence: CASSRGRVNTGELFF.

The V and J genes are TRBV4-2 and TRBJ2-3; 15 bases align to TRBD2. V gave up 0 bases and J gave up 2 bases; unmatched junction bases: 15. This CDR3 comprises 22 residues. Germline V CDR1 and CDR2: LGHNA, YNFKEQ. This CDR3 is CASSQDRTQGLAGGLLTDTQYF. CDR3 coding DNA: TGTGCCAGCAGCCAAGATCGAACGCAGGGACTAGCGGGGGGTCTGCTCACAGATACGCAGTATTTT.

V is TRBV6-5 and J is TRBJ2-1; 9 bases are a match to TRBD2. This CDR3 has 15 amino acids. Looked up from germline, CDR1 is MNHEY and CDR2 is SVGAGI. With 0 bases clipped from V and 12 bases from J, the junction kept 9 bases outside the gene matches. CDR3 nucleotide sequence: TGTGCCAGCAGTTACTCGAGCGGGGGGCTGTCGTTGCAGTTCTTC. Amino acids: CASSYSSGGLSLQFF.

V is TRBV18 and J is TRBJ1-1; weak D call: TRBD1 (5 bases). The CDR3 totals 13 residues. The V gene's germline CDR1 is KGHSH and CDR2 LQKENI. Trimming removed 1 base at V and 4 bases at J, with 7 bases between. The CDR3 bases are TGTGCCAGCTCACCACTAGACAGCACTGAAGCTTTCTTT. Translation: CASSPLDSTEAFF.

The chain links TRBV24-1 to TRBJ2-2; 9 positions match TRBD1. V shed 9 bases, J shed 6 bases, and the junction held 13 bases outside the gene matches. The CDR3 has 16 residues. The germline CDR1 and CDR2 sequences are KGHDR and SFDVKD. The CDR3 is CATGRDRVSMAGELFF. The CDR3 bases are TGTGCCACCGGGAGGGACAGGGTTTCTATGGCCGGGGAGCTGTTTTTT.

The rearrangement links TRBV7-2 to TRBJ1-2; D unresolved. The V gene lost 2 bases and the J gene lost 7 bases, with 11 bases spanning the gap. Per germline, CDR1 SGHTA and CDR2 FQGNSA. The CDR3 length is 13 residues. CDR3 coding DNA: TGTGCCAGCAGCTTAATCCTATGGGGTGGCTACACCTTC. It specifies CASSLILWGGYTF.

The chain couples TRBV6-5 to TRBJ2-2, with 7 nucleotides matching TRBD2. This CDR3 is built from 14 residues. With V trimmed by 2 bases and J by 8 bases, 5 bases remained unmatched. Germline-derived CDR1 and CDR2 are MNHEY and SVGAGI. The CDR3 here is CASSYKRGSGELFF. CDR3 sequence (DNA): TGTGCCAGCAGTTACAAGCGGGGATCAGGGGAGCTGTTTTTT.

The rearrangement uses TRBV19 and TRBJ1-1; weak D call: TRBD1 (5 bases). Germline V CDR1 and CDR2: LNHDA, SQIVND (reference sequence). The V gene lost 6 bases and the J gene lost 2 bases, with 13 bases spanning the gap. The CDR3 spans 14 residues. The CDR3 bases are TGTGCCAGTAGGACCCGACAGCAAAACACTGAAGCTTTCTTT. Translation: CASRTRQQNTEAFF. Variable domain in full (rest from reference TRBV19 and TRBJ1-1): DGGITQSPKYLFRKEGQNVTLSCEQNLNHDAMYWYRQDPGQGLRLIYYSQIVNDFQKGDIAEGYSVSREKKESFPLTVTSAQKNPTAFYLCASRTRQQNTEAFFGQGTRLTVV.

The chain uses TRBV18 and TRBJ1-5; no definite D call. The V gene's germline CDR1 is KGHSH and CDR2 LQKENI. CDR3 length: 13 residues. Trimming pared 2 bases from V and 2 bases from J, leaving 4 bases between. Written as DNA, the CDR3 is TGTGCCAGCTCACCAACGGGCAATCAGCCCCAGCATTTT. Translated, it gives CASSPTGNQPQHF.

The rearrangement uses TRBV24-1 and TRBJ2-1; a weak D match, TRBD2 (6 bases). V lost 9 bases, J lost 2 bases, and 16 bases lay in between. Germline assignment: CDR1 KGHDR and CDR2 SFDVKD. This CDR3 spans 15 amino acids. CDR3 in amino acids: CATRPGTSTYNEQFF. Written as DNA, the CDR3 is TGTGCCACCCGACCCGGGACTTCGACCTACAATGAGCAGTTCTTC.

The chain combines TRBV24-1 with TRBJ2-5; TRBD2 matches 9 bases. Losses at the gene ends were 4 bases for V and 3 bases for J; bases not matched to a gene: 5. The length of the CDR3 is 15 residues. The germline V gene encodes CDR1 KGHDR and CDR2 SFDVKD. This CDR3 is CATSDQGLAKETQYF. The DNA for the CDR3 is TGTGCCACCAGTGACCAGGGACTAGCAAAAGAGACCCAGTACTTC.

The V gene is TRBV6-1, the J gene TRBJ1-2; no clear D. The CDR3 length is 15 residues. The germline CDR1 and CDR2 sequences are MNHNS and SASEGT. The V end was cut by 0 bases, the J end by 4 bases, with 12 bases between. The CDR3 DNA reads TGTGCCAGCAGTGAAGCAGGAGGAAGCTTCTATGGCTACACCTTC. Its translation: CASSEAGGSFYGYTF.

The chain employs TRBV6-5 and TRBJ2-5, with TRBD2 identical over 11 bases. Germline-derived CDR1 and CDR2 are MNHEY and SVGAGI. This CDR3 is 15 amino acids long. V lost 6 bases to trimming and J lost 4 bases; unmatched junction nucleotides: 7. For the CDR3, the DNA is TGTGCCAGCAGCCCCGGGACTAGCGGTAGAGAGACCCAGTACTTC. Encoded protein: CASSPGTSGRETQYF.

The chain uses TRBV7-2 and TRBJ1-5; 7 positions match TRBD1. Germline values: CDR1 SGHTA, CDR2 FQGNSA. The V segment lost 5 bases and the J segment 4 bases; nucleotides outside the gene matches: 8. The CDR3 consists of 15 residues. CDR3 nucleotide sequence: TGTGCCAGCAGCCCCCAGACAGGGAGTAATCAGCCCCAGCATTTT. It translates to CASSPQTGSNQPQHF.